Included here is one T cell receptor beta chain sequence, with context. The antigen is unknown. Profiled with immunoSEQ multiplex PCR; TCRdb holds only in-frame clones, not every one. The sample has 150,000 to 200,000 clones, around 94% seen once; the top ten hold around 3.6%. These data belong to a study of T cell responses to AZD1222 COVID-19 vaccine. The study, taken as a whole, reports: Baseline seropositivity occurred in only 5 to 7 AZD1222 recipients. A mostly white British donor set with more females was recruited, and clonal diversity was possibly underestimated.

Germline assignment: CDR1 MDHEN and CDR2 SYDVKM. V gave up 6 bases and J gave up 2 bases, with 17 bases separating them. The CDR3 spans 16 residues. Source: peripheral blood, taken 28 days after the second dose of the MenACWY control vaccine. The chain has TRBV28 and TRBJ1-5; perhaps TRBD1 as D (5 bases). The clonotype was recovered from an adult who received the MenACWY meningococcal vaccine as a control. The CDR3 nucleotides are TGTGCCAGCAGCCGCCAACGACAGTCGGGCAATCAGCCCCAGCATTTT. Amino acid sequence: CASSRQRQSGNQPQHF. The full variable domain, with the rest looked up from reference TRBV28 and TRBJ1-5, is DVKVTQSSRYLVKRTGEKVFLECVQDMDHENMFWYRQDPGLGLRLIYFSYDVKMKEKGDIPEGYSVSREKKERFSLILESASTNQTSMYLCASSRQRQSGNQPQHFGDGTRLSIL.